This T cell receptor (beta chain) originates from a study of blood T cell repertoires in COVID-19. Overall study context: Both acute and convalescent COVID-19 samples were obtained from the United States, Italy and Spain. PBMCs, B-cell-depleted T cells, or T cells provided the cDNA or gDNA that made up the material.

This CDR3 is 16 amino acids long. V was shortened by 6 bases and J by 4 bases, with 21 bases between the two germline ends. From germline, CDR1 is SGHAT and CDR2 FQNNGV. Under the authors' procedure: From reference gene primer amplification, estimates of nucleated cell counts were derived. Measured with immunoSEQ multiplex PCR; TCRdb has only the in-frame clones, and not every one. The DNA gave D and trimming, while V, J and clone size come from that table. The sample carries about 140,000 clones, 88% recorded once. The clonotype comes from a human donor with COVID-19, enrolled during active disease. The donor label of this sample is uncertain. The sequenced sample consisted of peripheral blood. This chain joins TRBV11-2 and TRBJ1-2; D gene uncertain. In DNA, the CDR3 is TGTGCCAGCAGTAAGAGGGTGGCAGGCCGACTCTATGGCTACACCTTC. It encodes CASSKRVAGRLYGYTF.